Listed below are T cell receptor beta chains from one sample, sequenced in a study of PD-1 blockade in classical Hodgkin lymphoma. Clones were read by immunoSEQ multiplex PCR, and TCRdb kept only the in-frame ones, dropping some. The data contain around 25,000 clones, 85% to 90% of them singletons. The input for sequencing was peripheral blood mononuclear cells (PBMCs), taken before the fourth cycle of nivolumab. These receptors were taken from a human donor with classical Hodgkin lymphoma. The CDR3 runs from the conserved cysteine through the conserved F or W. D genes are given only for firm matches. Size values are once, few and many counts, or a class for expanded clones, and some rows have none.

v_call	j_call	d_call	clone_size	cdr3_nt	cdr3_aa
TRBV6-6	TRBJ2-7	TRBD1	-	TGTGCCAGCCGATCGGGGACAGGCTACGAGCAGTACTTC	CASRSGTGYEQYF
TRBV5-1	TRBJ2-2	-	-	TGCGCCAGCAGCTTAGTGGGTACCGGGGAGCTGTTTTTT	CASSLVGTGELFF
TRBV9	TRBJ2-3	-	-	TGTGCCAGCAGCGTAGCGGGAGAGGATACGCAGTATTTT	CASSVAGEDTQYF
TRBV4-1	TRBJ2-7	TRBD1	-	TGCGCCAGCAGCCCGGACAGGGGGTCCGAGCAGTACTTC	CASSPDRGSEQYF
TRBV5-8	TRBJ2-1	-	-	TGTGCCAGCAGCTTCCCGCAGGGTTCCTACAATGAGCAGTTCTTC	CASSFPQGSYNEQFF
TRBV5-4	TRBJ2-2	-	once	TGTGCCAGCAGGAATAACACCGGGGAGCTGTTTTTT	CASRNNTGELFF
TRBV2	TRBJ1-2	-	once	TGTGCCAGCAGTGAAGCGCTCTCTACTACATATGGCTACACCTTC	CASSEALSTTYGYTF
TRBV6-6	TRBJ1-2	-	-	TGTGCCAGCAGTACCGGACTTCACTATGGCTACACCTTC	CASSTGLHYGYTF
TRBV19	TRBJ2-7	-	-	TGTGCCAGTAGTGTTACAGGTAGCTCCTACGAGCAGTACTTC	CASSVTGSSYEQYF
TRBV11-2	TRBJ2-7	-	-	TGTGCCAGCAGCTTATGGCCAGGGGAAAAAGCAAAGGAGCAGTACTTC	CASSLWPGEKAKEQYF
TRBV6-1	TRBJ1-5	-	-	TGTGCCAGCAGCCAGTATGGGCAGTCTGATCAGCCCCAGCATTTT	CASSQYGQSDQPQHF
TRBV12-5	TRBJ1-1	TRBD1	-	TGTGCTAGTGGTTTCACAGGGGGCGAAGCAGCTTTCTTT	CASGFTGGEAAFF
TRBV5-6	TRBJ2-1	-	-	TGTGCCAGCAGCTTGACTAGTTACTACAATGAGCAGTTCTTC	CASSLTSYYNEQFF
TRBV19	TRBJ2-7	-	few	TGTGCCAGTAGTCGGCAGGTAAACTACGAGCAGTACTTC	CASSRQVNYEQYF
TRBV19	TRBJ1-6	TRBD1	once	TGTGCCAGTAGTATCGGACCGGGACAGGGATTTTCACCCCTCCACTTT	CASSIGPGQGFSPLHF
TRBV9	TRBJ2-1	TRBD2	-	TGTGCCAGTCTGGGACTAGCTGGCTTTAGCTCCTACAATGAGCAGTTCTTC	CASLGLAGFSSYNEQFF
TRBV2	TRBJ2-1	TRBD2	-	TGTGCCAGCAGGAGACTAGCGGGAGTGGGGAATGAGCAGTTCTTC	CASRRLAGVGNEQFF
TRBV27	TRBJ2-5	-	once	TGTGCCAGCAGTTTATCGGGAAGGGTTGAGTCAGAGACCCAGTACTTC	CASSLSGRVESETQYF
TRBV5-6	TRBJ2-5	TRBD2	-	TGTGCCAGCAGCTTGGTAGTTAGCGGGGGGCCCAGCCAAGAGACCCAGTACTTC	CASSLVVSGGPSQETQYF
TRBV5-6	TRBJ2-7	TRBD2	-	TGTGCCAGCAGTCGGATTGCCGGGACTAGGCACGAGCAGTACTTC	CASSRIAGTRHEQYF
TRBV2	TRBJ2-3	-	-	TGTGCCAGCTCAAGGTCGGGCGACCCGGGGACAGATACGCAGTATTTT	CASSRSGDPGTDTQYF
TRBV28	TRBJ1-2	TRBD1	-	TGTGCCAGCAGTAAATCTTGGGACAGTCCTAACTATGGCTACACCTTC	CASSKSWDSPNYGYTF
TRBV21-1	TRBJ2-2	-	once	TGTGCCAGCAGCAAAGTAGGAGGGAACACCGGGGAGCTGTTTTTT	CASSKVGGNTGELFF
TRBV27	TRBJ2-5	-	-	TGTGCCAGCAGTCTCCGACTAGGGGGGGAGACCCAGTACTTC	CASSLRLGGETQYF
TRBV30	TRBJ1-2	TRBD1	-	TGTGCCTGGAGTACAGGGGGTGGCTACACCTTC	CAWSTGGGYTF
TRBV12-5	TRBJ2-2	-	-	TGTGCTAGTGGTTTGCCCCCAAACACCGGGGAGCTGTTTTTT	CASGLPPNTGELFF
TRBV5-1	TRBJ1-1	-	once	TGCGCCAGCAGCTTGGAGGCAGCCCCGACCACTGAAGCTTTCTTT	CASSLEAAPTTEAFF
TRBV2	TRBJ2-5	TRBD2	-	TGTGCCAGCAGAGCGGGACTAGCGGGAGGGCCTGAGACCCAGTACTTC	CASRAGLAGGPETQYF
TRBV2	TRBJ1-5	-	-	TGTGCCAGCAGTGAGGTTGTAAGTTCTCAGCCCCAGCATTTT	CASSEVVSSQPQHF
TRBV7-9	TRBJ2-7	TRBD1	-	TGTGCCAGCAGCGACCCTGACAGGGAAAAATTCTACGAGCAGTACTTC	CASSDPDREKFYEQYF
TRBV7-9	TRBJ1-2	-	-	TGTGCCAGCAGCTTTTTGGGTGGTGGCTACACCTTC	CASSFLGGGYTF
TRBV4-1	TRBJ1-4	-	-	TGCGCCAGCAGCCAAGATTGGGTTAATGAAAAACTGTTTTTT	CASSQDWVNEKLFF
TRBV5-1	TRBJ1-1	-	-	TGCGCCAGCAGCTATGGAGGGGCGGTGAACTCAAACACTGAAGCTTTCTTT	CASSYGGAVNSNTEAFF
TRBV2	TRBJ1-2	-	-	TGTGCCAGCAGTCACGGACAAGCGAACTATGGCTACACCTTC	CASSHGQANYGYTF
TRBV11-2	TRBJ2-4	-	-	TGTGCCAGCAGAAAAGCTGGAAACATTCAGTACTTC	CASRKAGNIQYF
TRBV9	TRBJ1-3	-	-	TGTGCCAGCCGGGGGGACATAAACCGATCTGGAAACACCATATATTTT	CASRGDINRSGNTIYF
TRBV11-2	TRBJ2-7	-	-	TGTGCCAGCAGCTTAGACGAGCAGTACTTC	CASSLDEQYF
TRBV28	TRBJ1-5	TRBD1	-	TGTGCCAGCAGACGACAGGGGGACGATCAGCCCCAGCATTTT	CASRRQGDDQPQHF
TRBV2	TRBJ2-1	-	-	TGTGCCAGCAGCCCCGACCAGGTAACGGAGCAGTTCTTC	CASSPDQVTEQFF
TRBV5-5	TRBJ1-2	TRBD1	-	TGTGCCAGCAGCTCTGGAGCCAGGGGGCGCTCAGGCTATGGCTACACCTTC	CASSSGARGRSGYGYTF
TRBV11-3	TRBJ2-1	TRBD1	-	TGTGCCAGCAGCTCTGGACAGGGGGCGAGAAATGAGCAGTTCTTC	CASSSGQGARNEQFF
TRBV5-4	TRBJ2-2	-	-	TGTGGGTTCCAGCAGAACACCGGGGAGCTGTTTTTT	CGFQQNTGELFF
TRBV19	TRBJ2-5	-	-	TGTGCCAGTAGTACAACAGCTCAAGAGACCCAGTACTTC	CASSTTAQETQYF
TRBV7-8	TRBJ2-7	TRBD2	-	TGTGCCAGCAGCTTAGGTATTACTAGCGGCTCCTACGAGCAGTACTTC	CASSLGITSGSYEQYF
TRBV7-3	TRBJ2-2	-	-	TGTGCCAGCAGCTTACCCTGGACCGGGGAGCTGTTTTTT	CASSLPWTGELFF
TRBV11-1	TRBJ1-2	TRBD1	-	TGTGCCAGCAGCACTGGACAGGAAAGCCTTTCACGGTATGGCTACACCTTC	CASSTGQESLSRYGYTF
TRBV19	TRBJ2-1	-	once	TGTGCCAGTACCCAGACTCACCCGAGCTCGTACAATGAGCAGTTCTTC	CASTQTHPSSYNEQFF
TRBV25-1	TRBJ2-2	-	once	TGTGCCAGCAGTGAAATCGGGTCGGGCACCGGGGAGCTGTTTTTT	CASSEIGSGTGELFF
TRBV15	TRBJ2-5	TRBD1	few	TGTGCCACCGGAAAGGGGGCAGGCGTGCTACAAGAGACCCAGTACTTC	CATGKGAGVLQETQYF
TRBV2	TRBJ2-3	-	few	TGTGCCAGCAAGTTTATGGCCTCTAGCACAGATACGCAGTATTTT	CASKFMASSTDTQYF
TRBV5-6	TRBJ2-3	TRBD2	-	TGTGCCAGCAGCTTAGCGGGGGGGATCACAGATACGCAGTATTTT	CASSLAGGITDTQYF
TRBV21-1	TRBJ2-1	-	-	TGTGCCAGCAGCACCTGGGACAGGGGGCAATACAATGAGCAGTTCTTC	CASSTWDRGQYNEQFF
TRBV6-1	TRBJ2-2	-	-	TGTGCCAGCAGTGTATGGAGCGGGAACACCGGGGAGCTGTTTTTT	CASSVWSGNTGELFF